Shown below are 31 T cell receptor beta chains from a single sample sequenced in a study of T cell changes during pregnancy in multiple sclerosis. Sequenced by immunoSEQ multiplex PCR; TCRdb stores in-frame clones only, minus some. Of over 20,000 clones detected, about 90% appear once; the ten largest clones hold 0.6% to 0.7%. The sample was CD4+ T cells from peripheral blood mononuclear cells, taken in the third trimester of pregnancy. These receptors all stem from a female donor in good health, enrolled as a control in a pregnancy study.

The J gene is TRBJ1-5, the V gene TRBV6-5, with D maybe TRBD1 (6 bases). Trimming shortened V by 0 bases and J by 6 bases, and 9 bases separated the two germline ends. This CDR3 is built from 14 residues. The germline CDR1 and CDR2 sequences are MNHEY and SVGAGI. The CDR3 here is CASSYSGTRQPQHF. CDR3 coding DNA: TGTGCCAGCAGTTACTCCGGGACACGTCAGCCCCAGCATTTT.

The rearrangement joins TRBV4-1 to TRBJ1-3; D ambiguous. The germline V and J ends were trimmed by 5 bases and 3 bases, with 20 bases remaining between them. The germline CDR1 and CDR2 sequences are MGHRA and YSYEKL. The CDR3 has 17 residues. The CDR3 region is CASSKADGRSDGNTIYF. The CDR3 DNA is TGCGCCAGCAGCAAGGCAGATGGGAGATCCGATGGAAACACCATATATTTT.

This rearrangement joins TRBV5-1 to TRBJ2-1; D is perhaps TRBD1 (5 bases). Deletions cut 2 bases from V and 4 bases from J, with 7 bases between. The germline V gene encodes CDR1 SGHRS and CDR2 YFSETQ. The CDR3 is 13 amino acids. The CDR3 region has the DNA TGCGCCAGCAGCTTCCGACAGTACAATGAGCAGTTCTTC. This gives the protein CASSFRQYNEQFF.

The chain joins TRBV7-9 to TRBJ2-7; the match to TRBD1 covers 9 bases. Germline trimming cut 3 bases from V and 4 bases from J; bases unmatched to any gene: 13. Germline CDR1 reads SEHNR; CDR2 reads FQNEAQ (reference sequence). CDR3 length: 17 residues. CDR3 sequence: CASSFYRGRAEKYEQYF. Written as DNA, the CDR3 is TGTGCCAGCAGCTTCTACAGGGGGCGGGCCGAGAAGTACGAGCAGTACTTC.

DNA of the CDR3: TGTGCCAGTAGTATCACTAGCGCCTACAATGAGCAGTTCTTC. This gives the protein CASSITSAYNEQFF. The V and J genes are TRBV19 and TRBJ2-1; 7 nucleotides align to TRBD2. CDR1 is LNHDA and CDR2 is SQIVND in the germline V gene (reference sequence). V shed 3 bases, J shed 2 bases, and the junction held 1 base outside the gene matches. This CDR3 is built from 14 residues.

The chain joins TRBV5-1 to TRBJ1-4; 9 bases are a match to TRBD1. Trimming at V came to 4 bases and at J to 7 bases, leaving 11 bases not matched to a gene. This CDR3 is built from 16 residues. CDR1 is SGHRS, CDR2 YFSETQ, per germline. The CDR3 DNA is TGCGCCAGCAGCCCCGCACAGGGGGCCGGTCTTGAAAAACTGTTTTTT. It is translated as CASSPAQGAGLEKLFF.

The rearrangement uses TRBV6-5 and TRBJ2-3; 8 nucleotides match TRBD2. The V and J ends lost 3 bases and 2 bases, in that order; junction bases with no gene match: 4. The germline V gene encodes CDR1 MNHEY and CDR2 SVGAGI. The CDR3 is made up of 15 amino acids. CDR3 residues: CASSYSGITTDTQYF. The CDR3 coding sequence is TGTGCCAGCAGTTATAGCGGGATAACCACAGATACGCAGTATTTT.

The CDR3 is CASTSSGTGDGYTF. In nucleotides, the CDR3 is TGTGCCAGCACCTCATCCGGGACAGGGGATGGCTACACCTTC. J is TRBJ1-2 and V is TRBV6-6; 10 nucleotides align to TRBD1. The V gene's germline CDR1 is MNHNY and CDR2 SVGAGI (reference sequence). This CDR3 is 14 amino acids long. V trimming: 7 bases; J trimming: 6 bases; junction bases outside the gene matches: 8.

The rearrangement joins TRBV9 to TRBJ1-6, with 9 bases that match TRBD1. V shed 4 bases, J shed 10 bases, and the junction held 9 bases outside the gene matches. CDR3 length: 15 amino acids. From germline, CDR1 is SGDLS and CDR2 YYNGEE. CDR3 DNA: TGTGCCAGCAGCCCATCCGGGACAGGGAAATCACCCCTCCACTTT. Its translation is CASSPSGTGKSPLHF.

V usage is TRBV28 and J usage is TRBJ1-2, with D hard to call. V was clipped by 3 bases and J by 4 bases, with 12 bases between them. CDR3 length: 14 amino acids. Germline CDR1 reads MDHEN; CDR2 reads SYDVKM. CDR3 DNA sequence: TGTGCCAGCAGTTTCAGCAGGTCCTCCTATGGCTACACCTTC. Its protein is CASSFSRSSYGYTF.

CDR3 DNA: TGTGCCAGCAGTTACGCTGCCGGTGGCTACACCTTC. Protein sequence: CASSYAAGGYTF. The chain combines TRBV6-5 with TRBJ1-2; D not certain. Trimming took 2 bases from V and 7 from J, leaving 8 bases between them. The germline CDR1 and CDR2 sequences are MNHEY and SVGAGI. CDR3 length equals 12 residues.

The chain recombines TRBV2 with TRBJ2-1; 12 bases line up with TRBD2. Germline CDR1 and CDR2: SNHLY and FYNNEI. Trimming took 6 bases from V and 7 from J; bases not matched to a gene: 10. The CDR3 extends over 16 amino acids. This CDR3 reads CASSELAGGLGNEQFF. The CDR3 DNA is TGTGCCAGCAGCGAACTAGCGGGGGGTTTAGGAAATGAGCAGTTCTTC.

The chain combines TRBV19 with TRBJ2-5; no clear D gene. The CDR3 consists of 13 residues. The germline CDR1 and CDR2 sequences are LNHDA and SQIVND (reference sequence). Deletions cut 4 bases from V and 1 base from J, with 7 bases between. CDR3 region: CASSTLPQETQYF. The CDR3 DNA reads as TGTGCCAGTAGTACCCTCCCCCAAGAGACCCAGTACTTC.

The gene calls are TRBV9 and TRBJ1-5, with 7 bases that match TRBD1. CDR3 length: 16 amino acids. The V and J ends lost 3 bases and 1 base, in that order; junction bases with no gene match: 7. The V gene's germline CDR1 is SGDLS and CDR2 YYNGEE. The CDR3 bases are TGTGCCAGCAGCGCAACAGGGGACATAAGCAATCAGCCCCAGCATTTT. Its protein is CASSATGDISNQPQHF.

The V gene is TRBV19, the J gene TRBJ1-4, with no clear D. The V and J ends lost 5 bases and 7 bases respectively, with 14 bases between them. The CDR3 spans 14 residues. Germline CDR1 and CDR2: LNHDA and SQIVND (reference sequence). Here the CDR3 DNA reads TGTGCCAGTAGTTCATTTAGGCGGGGTGAAAAACTGTTTTTT. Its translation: CASSSFRRGEKLFF.

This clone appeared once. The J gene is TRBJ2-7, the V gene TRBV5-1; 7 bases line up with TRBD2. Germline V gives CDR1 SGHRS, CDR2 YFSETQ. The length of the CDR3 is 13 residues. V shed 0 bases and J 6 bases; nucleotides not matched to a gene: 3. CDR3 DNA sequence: TGCGCCAGCAGCTTGGGAGCGGGACGCGAGCAGTACTTC. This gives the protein CASSLGAGREQYF.

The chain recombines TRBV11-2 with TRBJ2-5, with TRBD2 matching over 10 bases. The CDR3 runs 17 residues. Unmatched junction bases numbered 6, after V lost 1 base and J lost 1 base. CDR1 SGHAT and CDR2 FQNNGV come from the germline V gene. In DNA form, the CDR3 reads TGTGCCAGCAGCTTAGTGATAGCGGGAGGTCGCCAAGAGACCCAGTACTTC. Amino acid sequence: CASSLVIAGGRQETQYF.

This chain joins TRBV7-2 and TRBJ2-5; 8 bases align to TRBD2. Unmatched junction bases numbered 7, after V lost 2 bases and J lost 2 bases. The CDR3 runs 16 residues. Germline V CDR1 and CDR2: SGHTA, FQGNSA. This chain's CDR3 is CASSLSTSGGQETQYF. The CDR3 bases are TGTGCCAGCAGCTTAAGCACCAGCGGGGGACAAGAGACCCAGTACTTC.

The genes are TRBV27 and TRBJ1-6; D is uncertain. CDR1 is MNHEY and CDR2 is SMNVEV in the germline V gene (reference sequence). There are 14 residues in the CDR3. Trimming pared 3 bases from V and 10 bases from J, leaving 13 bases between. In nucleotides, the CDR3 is TGTGCCAGCAGTTTCCGGGGATCGCAGTCACCCCTCCACTTT. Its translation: CASSFRGSQSPLHF.

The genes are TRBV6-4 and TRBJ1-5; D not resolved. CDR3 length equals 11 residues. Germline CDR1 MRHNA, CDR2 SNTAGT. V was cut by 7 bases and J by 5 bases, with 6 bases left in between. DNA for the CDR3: TGTGCCAGCATCAATGATCAGCCCCAGCATTTT. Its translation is CASINDQPQHF.

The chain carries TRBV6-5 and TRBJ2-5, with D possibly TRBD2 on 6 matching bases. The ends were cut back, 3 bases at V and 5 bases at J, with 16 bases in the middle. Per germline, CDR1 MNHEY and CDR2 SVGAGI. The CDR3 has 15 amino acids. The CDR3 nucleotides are TGTGCCAGCAGTTATACGCCGGGACTTAGGGAGACCCAGTACTTC. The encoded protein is CASSYTPGLRETQYF.

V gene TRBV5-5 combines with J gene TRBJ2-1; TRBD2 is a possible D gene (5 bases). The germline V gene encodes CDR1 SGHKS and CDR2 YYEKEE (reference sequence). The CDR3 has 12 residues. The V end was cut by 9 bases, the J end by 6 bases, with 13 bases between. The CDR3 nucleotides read TGTGCCACCAGGACGGGGAGCAATGAGCAGTTCTTC. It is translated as CATRTGSNEQFF.

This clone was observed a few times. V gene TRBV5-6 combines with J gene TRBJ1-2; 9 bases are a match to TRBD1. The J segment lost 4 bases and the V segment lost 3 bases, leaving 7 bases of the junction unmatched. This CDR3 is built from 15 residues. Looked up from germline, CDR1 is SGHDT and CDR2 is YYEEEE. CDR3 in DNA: TGTGCCAGCAGCTCGGCCGGGACAGGGCCCTATGGCTACACCTTC. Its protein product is CASSSAGTGPYGYTF.

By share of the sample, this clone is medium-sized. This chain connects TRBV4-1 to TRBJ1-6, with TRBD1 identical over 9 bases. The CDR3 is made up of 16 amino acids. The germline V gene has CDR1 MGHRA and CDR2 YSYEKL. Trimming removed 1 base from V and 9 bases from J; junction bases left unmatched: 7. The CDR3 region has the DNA TGCGCCAGCAGCCAAGGGGGGACAGGGACTACTTCACCCCTCCACTTT. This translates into CASSQGGTGTTSPLHF.

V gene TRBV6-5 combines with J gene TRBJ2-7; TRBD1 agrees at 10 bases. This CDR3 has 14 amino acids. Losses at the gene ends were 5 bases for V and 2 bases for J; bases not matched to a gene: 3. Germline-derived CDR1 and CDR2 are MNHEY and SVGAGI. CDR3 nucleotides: TGTGCCAGCAGTCCGGGACAGGGGACCTACGAGCAGTACTTC. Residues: CASSPGQGTYEQYF.

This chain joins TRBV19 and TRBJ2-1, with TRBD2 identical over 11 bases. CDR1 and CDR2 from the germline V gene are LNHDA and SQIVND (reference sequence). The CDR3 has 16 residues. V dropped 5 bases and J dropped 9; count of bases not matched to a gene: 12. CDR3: CASSPWLAGGSSEQFF. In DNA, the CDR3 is TGTGCCAGTAGTCCCTGGCTAGCGGGAGGCTCGAGTGAGCAGTTCTTC.

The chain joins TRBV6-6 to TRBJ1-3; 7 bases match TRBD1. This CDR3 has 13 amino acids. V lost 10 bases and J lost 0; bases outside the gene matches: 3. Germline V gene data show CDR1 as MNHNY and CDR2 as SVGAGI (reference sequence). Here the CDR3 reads CATSGGSGNTIYF. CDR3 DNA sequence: TGTGCCACTTCAGGGGGCTCTGGAAACACCATATATTTT.

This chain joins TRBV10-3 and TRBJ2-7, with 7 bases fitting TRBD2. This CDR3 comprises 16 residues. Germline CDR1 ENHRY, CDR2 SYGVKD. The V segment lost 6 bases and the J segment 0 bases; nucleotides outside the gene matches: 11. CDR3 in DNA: TGTGCCATCAGGTCTGCTAGCGGCAGGAGCTCCTACGAGCAGTACTTC. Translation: CAIRSASGRSSYEQYF.

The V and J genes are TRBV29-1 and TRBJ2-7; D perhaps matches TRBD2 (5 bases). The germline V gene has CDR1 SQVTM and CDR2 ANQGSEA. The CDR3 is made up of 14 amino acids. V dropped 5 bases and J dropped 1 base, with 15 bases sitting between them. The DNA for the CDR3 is TGCAGCGTTCTCACCCTAACGGGATCCTACGAGCAGTACTTC. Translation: CSVLTLTGSYEQYF.

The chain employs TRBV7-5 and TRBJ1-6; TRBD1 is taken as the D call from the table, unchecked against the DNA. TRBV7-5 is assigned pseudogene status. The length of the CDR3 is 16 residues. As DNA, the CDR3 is TGTGCCAGAAGCTTAGTTAAGAGGACAATCAATTCACCCCTCCACTTT. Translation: CARSLVKRTINSPLHF.

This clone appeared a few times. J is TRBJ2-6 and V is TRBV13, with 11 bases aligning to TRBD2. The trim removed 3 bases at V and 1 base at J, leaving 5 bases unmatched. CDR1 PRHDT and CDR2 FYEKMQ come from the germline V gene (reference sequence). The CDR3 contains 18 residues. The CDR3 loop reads CASSLTGLAVSGANVLTF. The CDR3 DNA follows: TGTGCCAGCAGCTTGACGGGACTAGCGGTTTCTGGGGCCAACGTCCTGACTTTC.